One sample yielded the 23 T cell receptor beta chains listed below, sequenced in a study of vaccination effects on CD4 cells after COVID-19. Assay used: immunoSEQ multiplex PCR; TCRdb lists only in-frame clones, some missing. The table has about 23,000 clones, 60% to 80% seen once. ViraFEST assay sequencing came after antigen-specific CD4+ T cells were expanded with viral peptide pools. Following a roughly ten-day culture, CD4+ T cells were purified. The healthy vaccine recipients, who had no prior SARS-CoV-2 infection, showed negative nucleocapsid antibodies. Antigens for these TCRs are unknown. This specimen was CD4+ T cells from PBMCs cultured with HCoV-NL63 spike peptides, taken before COVID-19 vaccination. The receptors stem from a human donor who received a COVID-19 vaccine.

The chain couples TRBV10-2 to TRBJ1-1; 7 positions match TRBD1. The CDR3 runs to 14 residues. Germline V lookup: CDR1 WSHSY, CDR2 SAAADI. With V trimmed by 6 bases and J by 0 bases, 4 bases remained unmatched. The CDR3 DNA reads TGCGCCAGCAGACAGGGGTGGATGAACACTGAAGCTTTCTTT. It translates to CASRQGWMNTEAFF.

The genes are TRBV7-2 and TRBJ1-4; D is unclear. Germline CDR1 reads SGHTA; CDR2 reads FQGNSA. The CDR3 has 13 residues. Trimming pared 1 base from V and 8 bases from J, leaving 8 bases between. CDR3 nucleotide sequence: TGTGCCAGCAGCTTAGGACTGGTCGAAAAACTGTTTTTT. Protein: CASSLGLVEKLFF.

The rearrangement links TRBV5-1 to TRBJ2-5; 8 nucleotides agree with TRBD1. V lost 7 bases, J lost 3 bases, and 8 bases stayed unmatched. The CDR3 covers 14 residues. Germline loops: CDR1 SGHRS, CDR2 YFSETQ. The CDR3, as DNA: TGCGCCAGCGGACAGGGAGCCGGAAAAGAGACCCAGTACTTC. Protein sequence: CASGQGAGKETQYF.

The chain employs TRBV16 and TRBJ1-2; D is perhaps TRBD1 (5 bases). The V gene lost 1 base and the J gene lost 2 bases, with 11 bases spanning the gap. CDR1 and CDR2 (germline): KGHSY, FQNENV. The CDR3 covers 15 residues. In nucleotides, the CDR3 is TGTGCCAGCAGCCAATTAGGGGAGGCAAACTATGGCTACACCTTC. This codes for CASSQLGEANYGYTF.

This chain connects TRBV11-1 to TRBJ2-7; unclear D gene. CDR1 and CDR2 from the germline V gene are SGHAT and FQDESV (reference sequence). V was shortened by 2 bases and J by 4 bases, with 3 bases between the two germline ends. This CDR3 has 11 amino acids. CDR3 nucleotides: TGTGCCAGCAGCTTACAGTACGAGCAGTACTTC. Residues: CASSLQYEQYF. Combining the CDR3 with reference TRBV11-1 and TRBJ2-7 gives the whole variable domain EAEVAQSPRYKITEKSQAVAFWCDPISGHATLYWYRQILGQGPELLVQFQDESVVDDSQLPKDRFSAERLKGVDSTLKIQPAELGDSAMYLCASSLQYEQYFGPGTRLTVT.

This clone has more than one count but fewer than ten. V and J are TRBV11-2 and TRBJ1-5; TRBD1 matches 7 bases. V shed 3 bases, J shed 7 bases, and the junction held 3 bases outside the gene matches. There are 13 residues in the CDR3. The germline CDR1 and CDR2 sequences are SGHAT and FQNNGV. CDR3 DNA: TGTGCCAGCAGCTTGACAGGGAGCCAGCCCCAGCATTTT. Its translation: CASSLTGSQPQHF.

The V and J genes are TRBV9 and TRBJ2-1; TRBD2 aligns across 11 bases. J was trimmed by 5 bases and V by 7 bases; bases with no gene match: 11. CDR1 and CDR2 from the germline V gene are SGDLS and YYNGEE. This CDR3 is built from 16 residues. As DNA, the CDR3 is TGTGCCAGCTCTTACAACGAACTAGCGGGGGACAATGAGCAGTTCTTC. Its translation: CASSYNELAGDNEQFF.

J is TRBJ2-1 and V is TRBV29-1, with 11 positions matching TRBD2. The CDR3 totals 14 residues. Germline loops: CDR1 SQVTM, CDR2 ANQGSEA. J gave up 3 bases and V 7 bases, and 5 bases lay outside the gene matches. The CDR3 region has the DNA TGCAGCGAAATAGCGGGAGGGCTCTACAATGAGCAGTTCTTC. Translating it yields CSEIAGGLYNEQFF.

This clone was recorded once. The chain combines TRBV5-5 with TRBJ1-4, with D possibly TRBD1 on 5 matching bases. With 4 bases removed from V and 8 bases from J, the gap between germline ends came to 15 bases. The length of the CDR3 is 14 residues. Germline CDR1 is SGHKS and CDR2 is YYEKEE (reference sequence). CDR3 region: CASSPLGEGEKLFF. In nucleotides, the CDR3 is TGTGCCAGCAGCCCCCTGGGGGAAGGAGAAAAACTGTTTTTT.

The V and J genes are TRBV29-1 and TRBJ1-2; 10 nucleotides line up with TRBD1. The CDR3 is 12 amino acids. Unmatched junction bases numbered 6, after V lost 7 bases and J lost 7 bases. Germline lookup yields CDR1 SQVTM and CDR2 ANQGSEA. The CDR3 region has the DNA TGCAGCGCCGGGACAGGGGATTCTGGCTACACCTTC. This translates into CSAGTGDSGYTF.

The chain links TRBV30 to TRBJ2-1; 8 nucleotides match TRBD1. V shed 5 bases and J 6 bases; nucleotides not matched to a gene: 6. The CDR3 sequence is 13 residues long. Germline lookup yields CDR1 GTSNPN and CDR2 SVGIG (reference sequence). CDR3 in amino acids: CAWLLQGGNEQFF. CDR3 in DNA: TGTGCCTGGCTCCTACAGGGGGGCAATGAGCAGTTCTTC. Variable domain in full (rest from reference TRBV30 and TRBJ2-1): SQTIHQWPATLVQPVGSPLSLECTVEGTSNPNLYWYRQAAGRGLQLLFYSVGIGQISSEVPQNLSASRPQDRQFILSSKKLLLSDSGFYLCAWLLQGGNEQFFGPGTRLTVL.

The chain links TRBV2 to TRBJ2-7, with D hard to call. The CDR3 extends over 12 amino acids. Germline CDR1 and CDR2: SNHLY and FYNNEI. With 3 bases removed from V and 1 base from J, the gap between germline ends came to 4 bases. CDR3 sequence (DNA): TGTGCCAGCAGTGACTATTCCTACGAGCAGTACTTC. Translation gives CASSDYSYEQYF.

Worth noting for this clone: One end of the junction varies from germline; a read error may be responsible. The chain combines TRBV5-1 with TRBJ2-7; 8 bases map to TRBD1. Germline V CDR1 and CDR2: SGHRS, YFSETQ. The CDR3 has 11 amino acids. CDR3 sequence reads: CAGQGSNEQYF. DNA of the CDR3: TGCGCCGGACAGGGCTCCAACGAGCAGTACTTC.

The chain employs TRBV5-6 and TRBJ1-2; TRBD1 might be the D (6 bases). This CDR3 is 15 amino acids long. With 0 bases removed from V and 4 bases from J, the gap between germline ends came to 13 bases. From germline, CDR1 is SGHDT and CDR2 YYEEEE. The CDR3: CASSLAAGVSYGYTF. The CDR3 DNA reads as TGTGCCAGCAGCTTGGCTGCAGGGGTGTCCTATGGCTACACCTTC.

V and J are TRBV4-1 and TRBJ2-5, with D possibly matching TRBD2 (6 bases). The ends were cut back, 0 bases at V and 8 bases at J, with 19 bases in the middle. CDR1 MGHRA and CDR2 YSYEKL come from the germline V gene. This CDR3 spans 16 amino acids. The CDR3, as DNA: TGCGCCAGCAGCCAAGACGGCAGTGCGGGATGGGATACCCAGTACTTC. Residues: CASSQDGSAGWDTQYF.

In its sample, this clone was seen a few times. The V gene is TRBV27, the J gene TRBJ2-7; the match to TRBD1 covers 12 bases. The CDR3 has 19 residues. Germline V CDR1 and CDR2: MNHEY, SMNVEV (reference sequence). The ends lost 5 bases at V and 0 bases at J; junction bases unmatched: 14. CDR3 coding DNA: TGTGCCAGCAGTCTGAAACCGGGACAGGGGGCGAGTAGCTCCTACGAGCAGTACTTC. Amino acids: CASSLKPGQGASSSYEQYF.

This chain connects TRBV5-1 to TRBJ2-3, with 11 bases identical to TRBD1. The CDR3 spans 17 residues. The trim removed 4 bases at V and 3 bases at J, leaving 10 bases unmatched. The V gene's germline CDR1 is SGHRS and CDR2 YFSETQ. The CDR3 here is CASSPTGQGAITDTQYF. DNA for the CDR3: TGCGCCAGCAGCCCGACCGGACAGGGGGCAATAACAGATACGCAGTATTTT.

There are a few counts of this clone. The rearrangement uses TRBV6-4 and TRBJ2-2; tentative D call: TRBD1 (5 bases). Trimming stripped 3 bases from V and 4 bases from J, with 9 bases between. Looked up from germline, CDR1 is MRHNA and CDR2 is SNTAGT. This CDR3 contains 14 residues. CDR3 amino acids: CASSEDGATGELFF. In nucleotides, the CDR3 is TGTGCCAGCAGTGAAGATGGGGCCACCGGGGAGCTGTTTTTT.

The V call is TRBV3-1 (or the pseudogene TRBV3-2), the J call TRBJ2-7; 7 nucleotides agree with TRBD2. Trimming removed 7 bases from V and 0 bases from J; junction bases left unmatched: 6. This CDR3 spans 14 amino acids. Germline V lookup: CDR1 LGHDT, CDR2 YNNKEL (reference sequence). The CDR3 reads CASTASGYSYEQYF. The CDR3 DNA follows: TGTGCCAGCACAGCTAGCGGCTACTCCTACGAGCAGTACTTC.

This clone has a handful of counts. The chain recombines TRBV5-1 with TRBJ2-7, with TRBD2 matching over 11 bases. V was clipped by 0 bases and J by 0 bases; unmatched bases: 8. The germline CDR1 and CDR2 sequences are SGHRS and YFSETQ. This CDR3 is built from 18 residues. DNA for the CDR3: TGCGCCAGCAGCTTGGCTAGCGGGGGGAAATCGGGCTCCTACGAGCAGTACTTC. Amino acids: CASSLASGGKSGSYEQYF. Full variable domain (remainder filled in from reference TRBV5-1 and TRBJ2-7): KAGVTQTPRYLIKTRGQQVTLSCSPISGHRSVSWYQQTPGQGLQFLFEYFSETQRNKGNFPGRFSGRQFSNSRSEMNVSTLELGDSALYLCASSLASGGKSGSYEQYFGPGTRLTVT.

V usage is TRBV10-3 and J usage is TRBJ1-4; TRBD1 agrees at 7 bases. The CDR3 covers 16 residues. V shed 2 bases, J shed 4 bases, and the junction held 7 bases outside the gene matches. Germline V gives CDR1 ENHRY, CDR2 SYGVKD. CDR3 sequence reads: CAISETSGTVNEKLFF. CDR3 in DNA: TGTGCCATCAGTGAGACCTCCGGGACAGTTAATGAAAAACTGTTTTTT.

The chain combines TRBV7-2 with TRBJ2-1; D remains unclear. Trimming took off 5 bases at V and 9 bases at J, with 8 bases between the two ends. The length of the CDR3 is 11 residues. The germline V gene has CDR1 SGHTA and CDR2 FQGNSA. The CDR3 region is CASSQTIEQFF. The CDR3 DNA sequence: TGTGCCAGCAGCCAAACTATTGAGCAGTTCTTC.

The rearrangement uses TRBV9 and TRBJ2-7; 9 bases map to TRBD1. The J segment lost 5 bases and the V segment lost 2 bases, leaving 5 bases of the junction unmatched. CDR1 SGDLS and CDR2 YYNGEE come from the germline V gene. This CDR3 comprises 14 residues. CDR3 sequence reads: CASSVGQGFNEQYF. The CDR3 region has the DNA TGTGCCAGCAGCGTCGGACAGGGGTTCAACGAGCAGTACTTC.